These T cell receptor beta chains were read from a single sample in a study of early T cells in non-severe SARS-CoV-2 infection. One entry per CDR3 protein, called by TCRdb with MiXCR from the 5' RACE reads. Counted here are 60,000 or so distinct CDR3 sequences, 10% to 12% occurring once; the ten biggest clones make up 1.5% to 2%. Sequencing was performed on whole blood. All receptors derive from an adult who was a healthcare worker with PCR-confirmed SARS-CoV-2 infection or an uninfected control (not recorded which). Each CDR3 is given with its conserved first and last residue. The D gene is left open where the match is weak. The listing skips clone size in some rows; elsewhere it reads once, few, many or a size class.

>-|few|TRBV29-1|TRBJ1-1
TGCAGCGTGAAGGGGGTAGCTGGGATGAACACTGAAGCTTTCTTT
CSVKGVAGMNTEAFF
>-|few|TRBV7-9|TRBJ1-2
TGTGCCAGCAGCCCCCACCGGACATATGGCTACACCTTC
CASSPHRTYGYTF
>-|-|TRBV7-9|TRBJ2-2
TGTGCCAGCAGCGTCTGGCTAGCCGGGGCCGGGGAGCTGTTTTTT
CASSVWLAGAGELFF
>-|many|TRBV30|TRBJ1-1
TGTGCCTGGAGCCCCGGGACGCTTCACAGGCCGAACACTGAAGCTTTCTTT
CAWSPGTLHRPNTEAFF
>-|many|TRBV11-3|TRBJ2-2
TGTGCCAGCAGCCCTTACACCGGGGAGCTGTTTTTT
CASSPYTGELFF
>TRBD1|-|TRBV6-5|TRBJ2-7
TGTGCCACCTCAGGACAGGGGGGATCTCTCGAGCAGTACTTC
CATSGQGGSLEQYF
>TRBD2|few|TRBV7-6|TRBJ2-5
TGTGCCAGCAGCCCTAGACTAGCGGCCGGAGAGACCCAGTACTTC
CASSPRLAAGETQYF
>-|-|TRBV5-1|TRBJ1-2
TGCGCCAGCAGCCCCAACTATGGCTACACCTTC
CASSPNYGYTF
>-|few|TRBV29-1|TRBJ2-2
TGCAGCGTTAGGGAGGGGGTAGCCGGGGAGCTGTTTTTT
CSVREGVAGELFF
>-|few|TRBV2|TRBJ2-3
TGTGCCAGCCAGGTAACAGATACGCAGTATTTT
CASQVTDTQYF
>-|many|TRBV11-2|TRBJ2-1
TGTGCCAGCAGCGCCGGGGGTAGGAATGAGCAGTTCTTC
CASSAGGRNEQFF
>TRBD2|-|TRBV2|TRBJ2-2
TGTGCCAGCAGCGGGACTAGCGGGTCCCGGCGCGGCGGGGAGCTGTTTTTT
CASSGTSGSRRGGELFF
>-|few|TRBV5-1|TRBJ2-3
TGCGCCAGCAGCTGGGACGATACGCAGTATTTT
CASSWDDTQYF
>-|many|TRBV29-1|TRBJ2-7
TGCAGCGGCGCGGACAGCTACGAGCAGTACTTC
CSGADSYEQYF
>-|-|TRBV25-1|TRBJ2-1
TGTGCCAGCAGTGAACTGAGGCCCTACAATGAGCAGTTCTTC
CASSELRPYNEQFF
>-|-|TRBV29-1|TRBJ2-5
TGCAGCGTGTTTACCGGGACCCGGCACTTC
CSVFTGTRHF
>-|many|TRBV12-3/TRBV12-4|TRBJ1-3
TGTGCCAGCAATGGGGGGGTCTCTGGAAACACCATATATTTT
CASNGGVSGNTIYF
>TRBD2|few|TRBV20-1|TRBJ2-3
TGCAGTGCTAGAGGAGTTCTAGCGGGGGGCACAGATACGCAGTATTTT
CSARGVLAGGTDTQYF
>-|few|TRBV7-9|TRBJ1-1
TGTGCCAGCAGCTTTGAACAGGTGAACACTGAAGCTTTCTTT
CASSFEQVNTEAFF
>TRBD2|few|TRBV7-2|TRBJ2-5
TGTGCCAGCAGCTTGAAGCGGGGGGCCACGTACCAAGAGACCCAGTACTTC
CASSLKRGATYQETQYF
>-|many|TRBV2|TRBJ2-1
TGTGCCAGCAGTGAAGTTGCGCGATACAATGAGCAGTTCTTC
CASSEVARYNEQFF
>-|-|TRBV25-1|TRBJ2-5
TGTGCCAGCAGTGTTCGGGGCACCCAGTACTTC
CASSVRGTQYF
>TRBD2|many|TRBV10-3|TRBJ2-2
TGTGCCATCAGCGCTTGGGGACTAGTTGGGGACTCCACCGGGGAGCTGTTTTTT
CAISAWGLVGDSTGELFF
>-|many|TRBV4-1|TRBJ1-5
TGCGCCAGCAGCCAAACCGTGAATAGCAATCAGCCCCAGCATTTT
CASSQTVNSNQPQHF
>-|many|TRBV6-6|TRBJ1-1
TGTGCCAGCAGGGTAACCCAGGAGAACACTGAAGCTTTCTTT
CASRVTQENTEAFF
>-|many|TRBV20-1|TRBJ1-5
TGCAGTGCTAGATCCCAGTCCCCTGTAGAGCCCCAGCATTTT
CSARSQSPVEPQHF
>-|few|TRBV28|TRBJ1-2
TGTGCCACCTACCAAACCGGGGGTGGCTACACCTTC
CATYQTGGGYTF
>-|-|TRBV14|TRBJ2-5
TGTGCCAGCAGCCAAGGTCGGGCAGTCGAAGAGACCCAGTACTTC
CASSQGRAVEETQYF
>TRBD2|-|TRBV9|TRBJ2-1
TGTGCCAGCAGCCCCCGGACTAGCGGGGGGCTCTACAATGAGCAGTTCTTC
CASSPRTSGGLYNEQFF
>-|many|TRBV29-1|TRBJ2-1
TGCAGCGTTGTGACCCCCGGGGCCCACAATGAGCAGTTCTTC
CSVVTPGAHNEQFF
>-|-|TRBV29-1|TRBJ2-7
TGCAGCGTTGGGGGGCCCTACGAGCAGTACTTC
CSVGGPYEQYF
>-|-|TRBV5-1|TRBJ2-1
TGCGCCAGCAGCTTGTCGCCAGGGGATGAGCAGTTCTTC
CASSLSPGDEQFF
>-|many|TRBV20-1|TRBJ2-2
TGCAGTGCCGTAAGGCTGGGGCCCGGCACCGGGGAGCTGTTTTTT
CSAVRLGPGTGELFF